One sample yielded the 18 T cell receptor beta chains listed below, sequenced in a study of metastatic and nonmetastatic thyroid tumors. Thyroid surgery took place with no prior treatment in any patient. TCRdb re-clonotyped the PCR reads via MiXCR. The repertoire holds approximately 40,000 clones, 28% seen once, with over 8% in the top ten. The specimen sequenced was blood. The source of these receptors is a male donor with papillary thyroid cancer or a benign thyroid nodule (not recorded which). Some clones in this sample may be carry-over from other donors' samples.

The CDR3 sequence: CASSLEVVSEAFF. Here the CDR3 DNA reads TGCGCCAGCAGCTTGGAAGTTGTCTCTGAAGCTTTCTTT. J is TRBJ1-1 and V is TRBV5-1; D not resolved. The CDR3 totals 13 residues. Deletions cut 0 bases from V and 6 bases from J, with 9 bases between. Germline V lookup: CDR1 SGHRS, CDR2 YFSETQ.

This clone came up many times. J is TRBJ1-1 and V is TRBV6-5, with D possibly TRBD1 on 6 matching bases. Trimming took 2 bases from V and 4 from J, leaving 14 bases between them. CDR1 and CDR2 (germline): MNHEY, SVGAGI. This CDR3 comprises 15 residues. CDR3 DNA: TGTGCCAGCAGTTACGATCTATGGGGGCGCACTGAAGCTTTCTTT. Translation: CASSYDLWGRTEAFF.

This clone was observed once. CDR3 coding DNA: TGCAGTGCTACCCCAATCCCTCCTAATTACAGGGCCCAAGAGACCCAGTACTTC. Protein product: CSATPIPPNYRAQETQYF. This sequence joins TRBV20-1 and TRBJ2-5, with D perhaps matching TRBD1 (6 bases). The CDR3 is 18 amino acids. V dropped 4 bases and J dropped 1 base, with 25 bases sitting between them. CDR1 is DFQATT, CDR2 SNEGSKA, per germline (reference sequence).

This clone appeared many times. The chain joins TRBV5-4 to TRBJ1-1; the match to TRBD1 covers 8 bases. CDR1 is SGHNT, CDR2 YYREEE, per germline (reference sequence). This CDR3 region has 15 residues. J gave up 5 bases and V 3 bases, and 9 bases lay outside the gene matches. The CDR3 loop reads CASSSQGGGYTEAFF. As DNA, the CDR3 is TGTGCCAGCAGCTCACAGGGGGGAGGATATACTGAAGCTTTCTTT.

Ten or more counts support this clone. The chain recombines TRBV19 with TRBJ1-4, with unresolved D. CDR3 length: 15 amino acids. V was pared by 5 bases and J by 7 bases, with 17 bases between. Germline CDR1 is LNHDA and CDR2 is SQIVND (reference sequence). The CDR3 here is CASSLLGRSSEKLFF. The CDR3 bases are TGTGCCAGTAGTTTGCTCGGACGGAGTTCTGAAAAACTGTTTTTT.

Ten or more counts support this clone. This sequence joins TRBV7-8 and TRBJ2-1, with TRBD2 identical over 10 bases. This CDR3 has 16 residues. Trimming removed 1 base from V and 4 bases from J; junction bases left unmatched: 4. Germline CDR1 SGHVS, CDR2 FQNEAQ. The CDR3 here is CASSLVWTSGYNEQFF. The DNA of the CDR3 is TGTGCCAGCAGCTTAGTCTGGACTAGCGGATACAATGAGCAGTTCTTC. Drawing the rest from reference TRBV7-8 and TRBJ2-1, the complete variable domain is GAGVSQSPRYKVAKRGQDVALRCDPISGHVSLFWYQQALGQGPEFLTYFQNEAQLDKSGLPSDRFFAERPEGSVSTLKIQRTQQEDSAVYLCASSLVWTSGYNEQFFGPGTRLTVL.

Here the CDR3 reads CARRGTFISEQYF. The CDR3 DNA sequence: TGTGCCAGGCGGGGGACCTTTATATCCGAGCAGTACTTC. The chain employs TRBV7-9 and TRBJ2-7; TRBD2 matches at 7 bases. The CDR3 is 13 amino acids. Unmatched junction bases numbered 11, after V lost 9 bases and J lost 6 bases. From germline, CDR1 is SEHNR and CDR2 FQNEAQ (reference sequence).

V is TRBV20-1 and J is TRBJ2-5; TRBD1 matches 10 bases. There are 15 residues in the CDR3. CDR1 is DFQATT and CDR2 is SNEGSKA in the germline V gene (reference sequence). J lost 7 bases, V lost 4 bases, and 12 bases had no gene match. CDR3 sequence: CSATAGTGAVGTQYF. CDR3 DNA sequence: TGCAGTGCTACTGCCGGGACAGGGGCGGTTGGGACCCAGTACTTC.

A single count supports this clone. The genes are TRBV11-2 and TRBJ1-2; no clear D gene. The CDR3 is made up of 15 amino acids. Germline V gene sequence: CDR1 SGHAT, CDR2 FQNNGV. Trimming shortened V by 1 base and J by 4 bases, and 13 bases separated the two germline ends. CDR3 residues: CASSLVRGFGYGYTF. The CDR3 nucleotides read TGTGCCAGCAGCTTAGTCCGAGGGTTTGGCTATGGCTACACCTTC.

The chain carries TRBV6-9 and TRBJ1-5; D not resolved. Per the germline V gene, CDR1 is MNHGY and CDR2 is SVAAGI. The CDR3 is 13 residues long. Trimming shortened V by 0 bases and J by 12 bases, and 12 bases separated the two germline ends. CDR3 nucleotides: TGTGCCAGCAGTTATTCGAGAAGGGCCGACCAGCATTTT. This encodes CASSYSRRADQHF.

This sequence joins TRBV6-1 and TRBJ1-2; no firm D call. Trimming shortened V by 7 bases and J by 8 bases, and 17 bases separated the two germline ends. CDR3 length: 13 residues. From germline, CDR1 is MNHNS and CDR2 SASEGT. The CDR3 here is CASTEMYSGGYTF. The CDR3 nucleotides read TGTGCCAGCACCGAAATGTACAGTGGCGGCTACACCTTC.

In regard to this clone: Being one base from a much bigger clone, this may be a read error. The same CDR3 also results from other DNA sequences found in this sample. This chain joins TRBV7-6 and TRBJ1-1; possibly TRBD1 for D (5 bases). The CDR3 runs to 14 residues. V gave up 2 bases and J gave up 11 bases, with 18 bases separating them. Germline V CDR1 and CDR2: SGHVS, FNYEAQ. The CDR3 DNA follows: TGTGCCAGCAGCTTACGAACAGGTGCTGGTGAGGCTTTCTTT. Amino acids: CASSLRTGAGEAFF.

The V call is TRBV5-1, the J call TRBJ1-2, with a weak D call TRBD1 (5 bases). Per the germline V gene, CDR1 is SGHRS and CDR2 is YFSETQ. The CDR3 contains 15 residues. Between the trimmed V and J ends, which lost 3 bases and 4 bases, there was a span of 16 bases. This chain's CDR3 is CASSSEGRTLYGYTF. CDR3 nucleotides: TGCGCCAGCAGCTCCGAGGGACGGACGCTCTATGGCTACACCTTC.

In its sample, this clone was seen many times. The rearrangement joins TRBV7-8 to TRBJ1-1; weak D call: TRBD1 (5 bases). CDR3 length equals 17 residues. Germline loops: CDR1 SGHVS, CDR2 FQNEAQ. V was clipped by 2 bases and J by 3 bases, with 19 bases between them. CDR3 DNA sequence: TGTGCCAGCAGCTTATTCCAGCAGTGGCTGGGACACACTGAAGCTTTCTTT. This gives the protein CASSLFQQWLGHTEAFF.

The rearrangement joins TRBV28 to TRBJ2-7, with unresolved D. The V gene's germline CDR1 is MDHEN and CDR2 SYDVKM. This CDR3 spans 13 amino acids. V lost 3 bases and J lost 4, with 10 bases in between. CDR3 in amino acids: CASSLQVRYEQYF. DNA of the CDR3: TGTGCCAGCAGTTTGCAAGTGAGGTACGAGCAGTACTTC.

This clone showed up just a few times. The chain recombines TRBV11-2 with TRBJ2-7; 13 bases are shared with TRBD2. The CDR3 is made up of 19 amino acids. Trimming removed 5 bases from V and 3 bases from J; junction bases left unmatched: 16. Germline V gene data show CDR1 as SGHAT and CDR2 as FQNNGV. The CDR3 is CASSRRLAGGSLEFYEQYF. CDR3 nucleotide sequence: TGTGCCAGCAGCCGCCGACTAGCGGGGGGCAGTTTAGAATTCTACGAGCAGTACTTC.

This clone was picked up many times. This chain uses TRBV28 with TRBJ2-3; D unclear. The CDR3 contains 13 residues. V lost 6 bases to trimming and J lost 6 bases, with 13 bases between them. Germline V gives CDR1 MDHEN, CDR2 SYDVKM. Written as DNA, the CDR3 is TGTGCCAGCAGGAGAGACTTTTTGGATACGCAGTATTTT. This sequence encodes CASRRDFLDTQYF.

This clone was picked up many times. The rearrangement uses TRBV3-1 and TRBJ2-4; TRBD1 is a possible D gene (6 bases). CDR3 length: 14 residues. The germline gives CDR1 LGHDT, CDR2 YNNKEL (reference sequence). Trimming stripped 0 bases from V and 7 bases from J, with 10 bases between. The CDR3 nucleotides are TGTGCCAGCAGCCAAGAGAATAGGGGGAACATTCAGTACTTC. Encoded protein: CASSQENRGNIQYF.